These T cell receptor beta chains were read from a single sample in a study of cytomegalovirus exposure and HLA in healthy donors. Sequencing used immunoSEQ multiplex PCR; TCRdb keeps in-frame clones, though not all of them. The table shows roughly 250,000 clones, with roughly four fifths occurring only once. Source material: PBMCs. These receptor sequences come from a woman in her thirties or forties in good health and CMV-seropositive. Both conserved end residues are part of each CDR3. D genes are given only for firm matches. Where a row states a size, it is once, few, many or the class of an expanded clone; other rows omit it.

d_call,clone_size,v_call,j_call,cdr3_aa,cdr3_nt
TRBD1,.,TRBV28,TRBJ1-5,CASSSPRGVGSNQPQHF,TGTGCCAGCAGTTCCCCCAGGGGGGTTGGGAGCAATCAGCCCCAGCATTTT
.,.,TRBV13,TRBJ1-6,CASSLARLNSPLHF,TGTGCCAGCAGCTTAGCCAGACTTAATTCACCCCTCCACTTT
TRBD2,few,TRBV11-3,TRBJ2-1,CASSLSGRNNEQFF,TGTGCCAGCAGCTTAAGCGGGAGAAATAATGAGCAGTTCTTC
TRBD2,.,TRBV7-9,TRBJ2-3,CASSPGAGSRDTQYF,TGTGCCAGCAGCCCCGGAGCGGGGTCCCGAGATACGCAGTATTTT
TRBD2,.,TRBV12-5,TRBJ2-1,CASGPLAGASSYNEQFF,TGTGCTAGTGGTCCCTTAGCGGGAGCAAGTTCCTACAATGAGCAGTTCTTC
.,.,TRBV5-1,TRBJ2-7,CASSPPGQSGEQYF,TGCGCCAGCAGCCCCCCCGGTCAATCGGGCGAGCAGTACTTC
TRBD2,.,TRBV7-2,TRBJ2-5,CASSLAKGGLKTQYF,TGTGCCAGCAGCTTAGCGAAGGGAGGGTTGAAGACCCAGTACTTC
.,.,TRBV2,TRBJ2-7,CATRQSYEQYF,TGTGCCACCCGACAGTCCTACGAGCAGTACTTC
.,.,TRBV7-9,TRBJ2-1,CASSLGTGQGRVNEQFF,TGTGCCAGCAGCTTAGGAACGGGGCAGGGGAGAGTAAATGAGCAGTTCTTC
.,.,TRBV29-1,TRBJ1-2,CSVEVRHYGYTF,TGCAGCGTTGAGGTGCGCCACTATGGCTACACCTTC
.,.,TRBV7-7,TRBJ1-1,CASSPDMNTEAFF,TGTGCCAGCAGCCCCGACATGAACACTGAAGCTTTCTTT
TRBD1,.,TRBV5-1,TRBJ2-7,CASSRGQGADEQYF,TGCGCCAGCAGCCGGGGACAGGGGGCGGACGAGCAGTACTTC
TRBD1,.,TRBV10-3,TRBJ1-5,CAIGTGDSNQPQHF,TGTGCCATCGGGACAGGGGACTCCAATCAGCCCCAGCATTTT
TRBD1,.,TRBV18,TRBJ2-1,CASSLSTGTGGYEQFF,TGTGCCAGCTCCCTTTCGACCGGGACAGGAGGCTATGAGCAGTTCTTC
TRBD2,.,TRBV9,TRBJ2-3,CASSAGSGARTDTQYF,TGTGCCAGCAGCGCAGGTAGCGGGGCCCGCACAGATACGCAGTATTTT
.,.,TRBV9,TRBJ2-1,CASSVSNRDSYNEQFF,TGTGCCAGCAGCGTGTCCAACAGGGACTCCTACAATGAGCAGTTCTTC
.,.,TRBV28,TRBJ1-6,CASSLGQGGSPLHF,TGTGCCAGCAGTTTAGGGCAGGGTGGTTCACCCCTCCACTTT
.,.,TRBV18,TRBJ2-7,CASSPDRESGEQYF,TGTGCCAGCTCACCAGATCGGGAGTCAGGCGAGCAGTACTTC
TRBD1,.,TRBV30,TRBJ1-6,CAWSQNRGTGNSPLHF,TGTGCCTGGAGTCAAAACAGGGGGACCGGTAATTCACCCCTCCACTTT
.,.,TRBV2,TRBJ2-1,CASLRDNEQFF,TGTGCCAGCCTCCGGGACAATGAGCAGTTCTTC
TRBD2,.,TRBV7-3,TRBJ2-3,CASSEGLAGGMDTQYF,TGTGCCAGCAGCGAAGGATTAGCGGGAGGAATGGATACGCAGTATTTT
TRBD2,.,TRBV6-1,TRBJ2-7,CASSEGGGTYEQYF,TGTGCCAGCAGTGAAGGCGGGGGGACCTACGAGCAGTACTTC
TRBD1,.,TRBV11-3,TRBJ1-1,CASSLAGGQTEAFF,TGTGCCAGCAGCTTAGCAGGGGGCCAAACTGAAGCTTTCTTT
.,.,TRBV13,TRBJ1-2,CASSRWEVTLNYGYTF,TGTGCCAGCAGCCGATGGGAGGTTACACTTAACTATGGCTACACCTTC
.,.,TRBV29-1,TRBJ1-4,CSASNEKLFF,TGCAGCGCATCTAATGAAAAACTGTTTTTT
TRBD1,.,TRBV28,TRBJ1-4,CASSSWDRANEKLFF,TGTGCCAGCAGTAGCTGGGACAGGGCTAATGAAAAACTGTTTTTT
TRBD2,.,TRBV29-1,TRBJ2-1,CSVEGVAGANEQFF,TGCAGCGTTGAAGGAGTAGCGGGAGCCAATGAGCAGTTCTTC
TRBD2,.,TRBV7-9,TRBJ2-3,CASSLGGVGDTQYF,TGTGCCAGCAGCTTGGGGGGGGTCGGAGATACGCAGTATTTT
TRBD2,.,TRBV6-5,TRBJ2-7,CASSYKAGGLSYEQYF,TGTGCCAGCAGTTACAAGGCGGGAGGATTGTCCTACGAGCAGTACTTC
.,.,TRBV27,TRBJ1-5,CASSWGGTSNQPQHF,TGTGCCAGCAGTTGGGGAGGGACTAGCAATCAGCCCCAGCATTTT
.,.,TRBV19,TRBJ1-4,CASSVGGTGEKLFF,TGTGCCAGTAGTGTTGGCGGGACCGGCGAAAAACTGTTTTTT
.,.,TRBV30,TRBJ1-4,CAWRTPGAVNEKLFF,TGTGCCTGGAGAACCCCAGGGGCCGTAAATGAAAAACTGTTTTTT
TRBD1,.,TRBV28,TRBJ2-1,CASSSTGGAYNEQFF,TGTGCCAGCAGTTCGACAGGGGGGGCCTACAATGAGCAGTTCTTC
.,.,TRBV27,TRBJ2-7,CASRGLTYEQYF,TGTGCCAGCAGGGGGCTCACCTACGAGCAGTACTTC
.,.,TRBV7-8,TRBJ2-7,CASHAGGPLYEQYF,TGTGCCAGCCACGCAGGAGGGCCCCTCTACGAGCAGTACTTC
TRBD1,.,TRBV11-1,TRBJ2-1,CASSRDRGSGEQFF,TGTGCCAGCAGCCGGGACAGGGGGAGCGGTGAGCAGTTCTTC
.,.,TRBV4-3,TRBJ2-2,CASSQEGAGIWNTGELFF,TGCGCCAGCAGCCAAGAAGGGGCTGGTATTTGGAACACCGGGGAGCTGTTTTTT